This is a list of T cell receptor beta chains from one sample in a study of blood T cells in healthy people across ages. TCRdb called the 5' RACE reads again in MiXCR, with one record for every CDR3 protein. The table lists around 650,000 distinct CDR3 sequences, approximately 31% of them singletons. The sample taken for sequencing was blood. Receptor source: a woman aged 80 or older in good health. Each CDR3 is given with its conserved first and last residue. Fields, in order: clone size, CDR3 length, V gene, J gene, CDR3 protein. Size is stated for part of the rows, as once, few or many counts, or as a class when the clone is expanded.

abundance: -
len: 15
v_gene: TRBV3-1
j_gene: TRBJ1-2
CDR3aa: CTSSQDAMTTDGYTF

abundance: few
len: 14
v_gene: TRBV2
j_gene: TRBJ2-6
CDR3aa: CASAEDRLRNVLTF

abundance: -
len: 14
v_gene: TRBV20-1
j_gene: TRBJ1-3
CDR3aa: CSALGRNSGNTIYF

abundance: few
len: 15
v_gene: TRBV12-3/TRBV12-4
j_gene: TRBJ2-2
CDR3aa: CAIRALMANTGELFF

abundance: -
len: 13
v_gene: TRBV20-1
j_gene: TRBJ2-2
CDR3aa: CSTPIPNTGELFF

abundance: -
len: 11
v_gene: TRBV11-2
j_gene: TRBJ2-1
CDR3aa: CASSPYYEQFF

abundance: many
len: 15
v_gene: TRBV7-6
j_gene: TRBJ2-5
CDR3aa: CASSFLGGDQETQYF

abundance: -
len: 14
v_gene: TRBV7-6
j_gene: TRBJ2-3
CDR3aa: CASSLGGSIDTQYF

abundance: -
len: 15
v_gene: TRBV20-1
j_gene: -
CDR3aa: CSARDILAEPYEQYF

abundance: few
len: 15
v_gene: TRBV12-3/TRBV12-4
j_gene: TRBJ1-1
CDR3aa: CASRTTGAVYTEAFF

abundance: -
len: 14
v_gene: TRBV5-1
j_gene: TRBJ2-3
CDR3aa: CASSHLGGADTQYF

abundance: -
len: 12
v_gene: TRBV2
j_gene: TRBJ1-2
CDR3aa: CASPKRGYGYTF

abundance: many
len: 12
v_gene: TRBV20-1
j_gene: TRBJ2-1
CDR3aa: CSASSTGNEQFF

abundance: many
len: 15
v_gene: TRBV4-2
j_gene: TRBJ2-3
CDR3aa: CASSPDGNQGDTQYF

abundance: -
len: 13
v_gene: TRBV20-1
j_gene: TRBJ1-1
CDR3aa: CSASAKLNTEAFF

abundance: many
len: 11
v_gene: TRBV6-2/TRBV6-3
j_gene: TRBJ2-7
CDR3aa: CASSNRALQYF

abundance: -
len: 14
v_gene: TRBV20-1
j_gene: TRBJ1-2
CDR3aa: CSARDSGRAYGYTF